Listed here are 27 T cell receptor beta chains from one sample, sequenced in a study of human T cells and chemical hapten exposure (dated by TCRdb to about 2021). Libraries were built with RACE. Sequencing used a NextSeq 500. The public reads were run again by TCRdb, first through fastp at Q25 and then through MiXCR, and only productive beta chains were kept. Identical CDR3 protein sequences are pooled into one entry, listed with their most common genes and DNA. This sample lists tens of thousands of distinct CDR3 sequences; approximately 9.3% were detected once. 10% to 15% of the sample belongs to the ten largest clones. The time point label here, explained by the study, means: patch test 1, 2 weeks after DPC sensitization. Read against the paper, the sample's treatment or condition label means: therapeutic diphenylcyclopropenone sensitization with weekly scalp DPC. The source material was whole blood, sampled in connection with sensitization to the hapten diphenylcyclopropenone (DPC). These receptors all come from a woman in her forties with alopecia areata. Some clones in this sample may be carry-over from other donors' samples.

This clonotype was found many times. The V call is TRBV7-7, the J call TRBJ2-1; maybe TRBD2 (7 bases). The CDR3 length is 15 residues. Between the trimmed V and J ends, which lost 0 bases and 6 bases, there was a span of 12 bases. Looked up from germline, CDR1 is SSHAT and CDR2 is FNYEAQ (reference sequence). CDR3: CASSLAGGPGNEQFF. In nucleotides, the CDR3 is TGTGCCAGCAGCTTAGCGGGGGGGCCCGGCAATGAGCAGTTCTTC. The full variable domain, completed using reference TRBV7-7 and TRBJ2-1, is GAGVSQSPRYKVTKRGQDVTLRCDPISSHATLYWYQQALGQGPEFLTYFNYEAQPDKSGLPSDRFSAERPEGSISTLTIQRTEQRDSAMYRCASSLAGGPGNEQFFGPGTRLTVL.

This clonotype was seen a handful of times. The J gene is TRBJ2-3, the V gene TRBV20-1; a weak D match, TRBD2 (5 bases). Trimming pared 7 bases from V and 4 bases from J, leaving 12 bases between. From germline, CDR1 is DFQATT and CDR2 SNEGSKA (reference sequence). The CDR3 sequence is 12 residues long. The chain's CDR3 is CSGASWADTQYF. The CDR3 region has the DNA TGCAGTGGGGCTAGCTGGGCAGATACGCAGTATTTT.

This clonotype was seen ten or more times. The chain recombines TRBV7-3 with TRBJ2-3, with no clear D. This CDR3 has 13 amino acids. The V gene's germline CDR1 is SGHTA and CDR2 FQGTGA. V dropped 5 bases and J dropped 2 bases, with 8 bases sitting between them. In nucleotides, the CDR3 is TGTGCCAGCAGCCGACTCAACACAGATACGCAGTATTTT. Its protein is CASSRLNTDTQYF.

Many counts were recorded for this clonotype. The chain has TRBV28 and TRBJ2-5; D possibly corresponds to TRBD2 (5 bases). This CDR3 has 14 residues. Trimming took off 3 bases at V and 5 bases at J, with 13 bases between the two ends. Germline loops: CDR1 MDHEN, CDR2 SYDVKM. For the CDR3, the DNA is TGTGCCAGCAGTTTGGTTAGCGCGCCGGAGACCCAGTACTTC. It translates to CASSLVSAPETQYF.

The genes are TRBV24-1 and TRBJ1-2, with D possibly being TRBD1 (5 bases). The CDR3 runs 16 residues. Trimming removed 7 bases from V and 0 bases from J, with 17 bases in between. Per the germline V gene, CDR1 is KGHDR and CDR2 is SFDVKD. The CDR3 DNA sequence: TGTGCCACCAGAGGGCAGGGAATGAAGACTAACTATGGCTACACCTTC. Its protein product is CATRGQGMKTNYGYTF.

The rearrangement links TRBV29-1 to TRBJ1-2; unclear D gene. V was cut by 5 bases and J by 6 bases, with 10 bases left in between. The CDR3 extends over 11 amino acids. Germline V lookup: CDR1 SQVTM, CDR2 ANQGSEA. This chain's CDR3 is CSVRQDHGYTF. Here the CDR3 DNA reads TGCAGCGTTCGACAAGACCATGGCTACACCTTC.

This clonotype was detected ten times or more. The rearrangement links TRBV29-1 to TRBJ2-5, with a possible D match to TRBD1 (6 bases). Germline V CDR1 and CDR2: SQVTM, ANQGSEA. V gave up 7 bases and J gave up 4 bases, with 16 bases separating them. The CDR3 is 13 residues long. The CDR3 is CSAHRDKAETQYF. CDR3 sequence (DNA): TGCAGCGCGCACCGGGACAAGGCAGAGACCCAGTACTTC. Together with reference TRBV29-1 and TRBJ2-5, the CDR3 gives the full variable domain: SAVISQKPSRDICQRGTSLTIQCQVDSQVTMMFWYRQQPGQSLTLIATANQGSEATYESGFVIDKFPISRPNLTFSTLTVSNMSPEDSSIYLCSAHRDKAETQYFGPGTRLLVL.

This clonotype was seen a handful of times. The rearrangement uses TRBV5-6 and TRBJ1-1; D not certain. This CDR3 spans 14 amino acids. The V and J ends lost 2 bases and 0 bases respectively, with 8 bases between them. CDR1 is SGHDT, CDR2 YYEEEE, per germline. CDR3 protein: CASSFEGVNTEAFF. The CDR3 bases are TGTGCCAGCAGCTTCGAGGGAGTGAACACTGAAGCTTTCTTT.

At least ten counts were recorded for this clonotype. The genes are TRBV28 and TRBJ1-5, with 7 bases identical to TRBD1. Germline CDR1 and CDR2: MDHEN and SYDVKM. V shed 5 bases, J shed 7 bases, and the junction held 11 bases outside the gene matches. The CDR3 is made up of 15 amino acids. This chain's CDR3 is CASSPTRQGGQPQHF. The CDR3 DNA reads TGTGCCAGCAGTCCGACGCGACAGGGAGGACAGCCCCAGCATTTT.

This clonotype was observed many times. The rearrangement joins TRBV5-6 to TRBJ1-1; D not certain. The CDR3 is 13 residues long. The V gene's germline CDR1 is SGHDT and CDR2 YYEEEE. Trimming shortened V by 0 bases and J by 6 bases, and 9 bases separated the two germline ends. The CDR3 DNA reads as TGTGCCAGCAGCTTGGGGGGAGTACCTGAAGCTTTCTTT. Translated, it gives CASSLGGVPEAFF.

This clonotype was seen ten or more times. The chain couples TRBV4-3 to TRBJ1-6; D remains ambiguous. V was trimmed by 0 bases and J by 9 bases, leaving 30 bases between them. This CDR3 has 21 residues. Per the germline V gene, CDR1 is LGHNA and CDR2 is YSLEER. CDR3 coding DNA: TGCGCCAGCAGCCAAGATCAAGTCGGAGGGTCCAGAGTTGGGTCTGGTTCACCCCTCCACTTT. As protein: CASSQDQVGGSRVGSGSPLHF.

This clonotype was detected many times. This chain connects TRBV6-2 or TRBV6-3 to TRBJ2-3; no clear D gene. The V end was cut by 8 bases, the J end by 0 bases, with 9 bases between. The CDR3 spans 13 residues. Per germline, CDR1 MNHEY and CDR2 SVGEGT. In DNA, the CDR3 is TGTGCCAGCTTAGGGTCTAGCACAGATACGCAGTATTTT. Residues: CASLGSSTDTQYF.

The chain combines TRBV6-6 with TRBJ2-3, with D possibly being TRBD1 (5 bases). The CDR3 is 13 amino acids. Germline CDR1 and CDR2: MNHNY and SVGAGI (reference sequence). Trimming cost V 9 bases and J 3 bases, with 13 bases left between them. CDR3 sequence: CASEGASTDTQYF. The CDR3, as DNA: TGTGCCAGTGAAGGGGCGAGTACAGATACGCAGTATTTT.

Ten or more counts support this clonotype. This chain joins TRBV29-1 and TRBJ2-7; D is ambiguous. The CDR3 is 10 amino acids. Trimming took 4 bases from V and 3 from J, leaving 4 bases between them. CDR1 is SQVTM and CDR2 is ANQGSEA in the germline V gene. CDR3 in amino acids: CSVADYEQYF. The CDR3 region has the DNA TGCAGCGTTGCGGACTACGAGCAGTACTTC.

This clonotype was seen at least ten times. The V gene is TRBV7-6, the J gene TRBJ1-5, with D possibly being TRBD1 (5 bases). Germline CDR1 and CDR2: SGHVS and FNYEAQ. Trimming pared 6 bases from V and 1 base from J, leaving 13 bases between. The CDR3 length is 15 residues. The CDR3 sequence is CASSRDPRSNQPQHF. The CDR3, as DNA: TGTGCCAGCAGTAGGGACCCCAGAAGCAATCAGCCCCAGCATTTT.

A few counts support this clonotype. This chain uses TRBV23-1 with TRBJ2-2; D may be TRBD1 (6 bases). TRBV23-1 is reported as an ORF; its role is uncertain. The ends were cut back, 2 bases at V and 0 bases at J, with 16 bases in the middle. The CDR3 is 18 residues long. CDR3 DNA: TGCGCCAGCAGTCAACGGCGCAGGGGCCCTACGAACACCGGGGAGCTGTTTTTT. This translates into CASSQRRRGPTNTGELFF.

This clonotype was counted between two and nine times. The rearrangement links TRBV12-3 or TRBV12-4 to TRBJ1-3; 9 bases are shared with TRBD1. With V trimmed by 6 bases and J by 4 bases, 7 bases remained unmatched. This CDR3 spans 15 amino acids. CDR3 sequence: CASRKQGARGNTIYF. The CDR3 region has the DNA TGTGCCAGCAGGAAACAGGGGGCGAGAGGAAACACCATATATTTT.

The V call is TRBV12-3 or TRBV12-4, the J call TRBJ2-7; D ambiguous. The CDR3 is 14 amino acids. Trimming pared 2 bases from V and 0 bases from J, leaving 8 bases between. CDR3 residues: CASSLQPSSYEQYF. CDR3 nucleotide sequence: TGTGCCAGCAGTTTACAGCCGAGCTCCTACGAGCAGTACTTC.

This clonotype showed up many times. The rearrangement joins TRBV20-1 to TRBJ2-4, with a tentative D call TRBD1 (6 bases). The CDR3 is 15 residues long. Trimming cost V 0 bases and J 6 bases, with 15 bases left between them. In germline, CDR1 is DFQATT, CDR2 SNEGSKA (reference sequence). CDR3 sequence reads: CSARELSRDTNIQYF. CDR3 sequence (DNA): TGCAGTGCTAGAGAGCTCAGCCGGGACACAAACATTCAGTACTTC.

This clonotype was found a few times. The rearrangement joins TRBV27 to TRBJ2-4, with D hard to call. Trimming left V 3 bases short and J 0 bases short, with 9 bases between. This CDR3 comprises 15 residues. Germline CDR1 and CDR2: MNHEY and SMNVEV (reference sequence). For the CDR3, the DNA is TGTGCCAGCAGTTTGGTCGGCCTAGCCAAAAACATTCAGTACTTC. This sequence encodes CASSLVGLAKNIQYF.

This clonotype was detected many times. The chain combines TRBV5-1 with TRBJ2-2, with D possibly TRBD1 on 6 matching bases. The germline V gene has CDR1 SGHRS and CDR2 YFSETQ. Trimming stripped 3 bases from V and 1 base from J, with 7 bases between. The CDR3 loop spans 14 amino acids. The CDR3 nucleotides are TGCGCCAGCAGCTCGACAGGGAACACCGGGGAGCTGTTTTTT. This codes for CASSSTGNTGELFF. Looking up the rest from reference TRBV5-1 and TRBJ2-2 gives the full variable domain: KAGVTQTPRYLIKTRGQQVTLSCSPISGHRSVSWYQQTPGQGLQFLFEYFSETQRNKGNFPGRFSGRQFSNSRSEMNVSTLELGDSALYLCASSSTGNTGELFFGEGSRLTVL.

In this sample, this clonotype turned up many times. This chain links TRBV9 with TRBJ1-2; no firm D call. The ends were cut back, 0 bases at V and 6 bases at J, with 6 bases in the middle. CDR1 and CDR2 from the germline V gene are SGDLS and YYNGEE. CDR3 length equals 12 residues. The CDR3 loop is CASSVGGDGYTF. The CDR3 DNA reads TGTGCCAGCAGCGTAGGCGGAGATGGCTACACCTTC. Variable domain in full (rest from reference TRBV9 and TRBJ1-2): DSGVTQTPKHLITATGQRVTLRCSPRSGDLSVYWYQQSLDQGLQFLIQYYNGEERAKGNILERFSAQQFPDLHSELNLSSLELGDSALYFCASSVGGDGYTFGSGTRLTVV.

In its sample, this clonotype was seen many times. V gene TRBV6-2 or TRBV6-3 combines with J gene TRBJ1-1; D ambiguous. V lost 6 bases and J lost 1, with 6 bases in between. CDR1 MNHEY and CDR2 SVGEGT come from the germline V gene. CDR3 length equals 12 residues. The DNA for the CDR3 is TGTGCCAGCAGGATACAGAACACTGAAGCTTTCTTT. As protein: CASRIQNTEAFF.

This clonotype was counted many times. This rearrangement joins TRBV12-3 or TRBV12-4 to TRBJ1-5; D uncertain. The CDR3 covers 12 residues. Trimming cost V 0 bases and J 9 bases, with 6 bases left between them. CDR3 bases: TGTGCCAGCAGTTTAGCGATTGCGCCCCAGCATTTT. Its translation: CASSLAIAPQHF.

This clonotype was counted many times. The J gene is TRBJ1-1, the V gene TRBV5-6; no reliable D call. Germline CDR1 reads SGHDT; CDR2 reads YYEEEE. The CDR3 consists of 16 residues. Trimming shortened V by 4 bases and J by 0 bases, and 16 bases separated the two germline ends. In nucleotides, the CDR3 is TGTGCCAGCAGCAGGCGGAGTTCCACCATGAACACTGAAGCTTTCTTT. This encodes CASSRRSSTMNTEAFF.

This clonotype showed up many times. The chain couples TRBV29-1 to TRBJ1-1, with D perhaps TRBD1 (6 bases). Deletions cut 1 base from V and 3 bases from J, with 12 bases between. Germline CDR1 SQVTM, CDR2 ANQGSEA. The CDR3 is 14 residues long. This CDR3 is CSVEVGAGYTEAFF. The CDR3 DNA reads TGCAGCGTTGAAGTGGGGGCGGGGTACACTGAAGCTTTCTTT.

This chain uses TRBV4-1 with TRBJ1-5, with 11 bases identical to TRBD1. V shed 3 bases and J 1 base; nucleotides not matched to a gene: 8. This CDR3 is built from 18 residues. The V gene's germline CDR1 is MGHRA and CDR2 YSYEKL. Here the CDR3 reads CASSHEGQGVGSNQPQHF. In nucleotides, the CDR3 is TGCGCCAGCAGCCACGAGGGACAGGGGGTAGGGAGCAATCAGCCCCAGCATTTT.